The clone carrying this T cell receptor (beta chain) was counted at least ten times. Its cognate antigen is unknown. Naive CD8 T cells were sorted, and the gate applied was CD8+CD4-CCR7+CD45RA+. TCRdb recomputed calls from the PCR reads with MiXCR, one row per CDR3 protein. The data hold under 100,000 distinct CDR3 sequences, with around a quarter observed a single time. The CDR3 is made up of 14 amino acids. Trimming pared 6 bases from V and 4 bases from J, leaving 15 bases between. These data originate in a study of molecular identifiers for immune sequencing clone quantification. The overall study: Four of five RNA aliquots from approximately 20,000 or 100,000 naive CD8 T cells were sequenced. Overall study findings and caveats: Clones above 20 RNA copies contained over 97% of effector molecules and under 1% of naive molecules.

Sequences were obtained from naive CD8+ T cells from blood, with Jurkat cell RNA spiked in. The subset: FACS-sorted CD8+CD4-CCR7+CD45RA+ naive T cells. The rearrangement uses TRBV12-3 or TRBV12-4 and TRBJ2-5; D might be TRBD1 (6 bases). The TCR comes from a human donor in good health. Some libraries in this study had Jurkat cell RNA spiked in. CDR3 in amino acids: CASRPNRVPETQYF. Here the CDR3 DNA reads TGTGCCAGCAGGCCCAACAGGGTCCCAGAGACCCAGTACTTC.